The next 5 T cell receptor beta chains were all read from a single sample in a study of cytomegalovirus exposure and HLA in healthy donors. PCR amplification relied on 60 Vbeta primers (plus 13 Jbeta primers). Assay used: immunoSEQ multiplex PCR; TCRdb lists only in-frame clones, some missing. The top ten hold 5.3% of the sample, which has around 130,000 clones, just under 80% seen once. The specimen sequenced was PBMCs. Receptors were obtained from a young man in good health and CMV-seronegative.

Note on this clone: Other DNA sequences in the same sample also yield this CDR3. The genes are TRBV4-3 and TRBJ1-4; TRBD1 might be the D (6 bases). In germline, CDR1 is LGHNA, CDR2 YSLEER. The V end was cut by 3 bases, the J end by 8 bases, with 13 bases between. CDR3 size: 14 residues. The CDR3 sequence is CASSQGYRAEKLFF. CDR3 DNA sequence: TGCGCCAGCAGCCAGGGCTACAGGGCAGAAAAACTGTTTTTT.

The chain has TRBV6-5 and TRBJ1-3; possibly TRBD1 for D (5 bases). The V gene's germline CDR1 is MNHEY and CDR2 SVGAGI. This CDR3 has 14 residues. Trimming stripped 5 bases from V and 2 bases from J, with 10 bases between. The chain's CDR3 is CASSEQDTGNTIYF. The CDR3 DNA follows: TGTGCCAGCAGTGAACAGGATACTGGAAACACCATATATTTT.

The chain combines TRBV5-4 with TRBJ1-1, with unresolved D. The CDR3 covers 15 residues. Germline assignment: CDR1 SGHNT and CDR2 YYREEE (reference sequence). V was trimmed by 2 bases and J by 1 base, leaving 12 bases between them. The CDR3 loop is CASSFMERSNTEAFF. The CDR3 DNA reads TGTGCCAGCAGCTTTATGGAGAGGTCGAACACTGAAGCTTTCTTT.

The CDR3 protein is CASSMGQGMHEKLFF. DNA of the CDR3: TGTGCCAGTAGTATGGGACAGGGCATGCATGAAAAACTGTTTTTT. This chain links TRBV19 with TRBJ1-4; TRBD1 aligns across 9 bases. CDR3 length equals 15 residues. Per the germline V gene, CDR1 is LNHDA and CDR2 is SQIVND (reference sequence). V lost 3 bases to trimming and J lost 6 bases; unmatched junction nucleotides: 5.

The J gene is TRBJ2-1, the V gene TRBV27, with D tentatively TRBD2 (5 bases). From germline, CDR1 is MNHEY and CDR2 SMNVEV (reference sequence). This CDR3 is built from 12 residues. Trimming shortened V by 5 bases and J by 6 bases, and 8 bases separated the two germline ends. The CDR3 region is CASSGSINEQFF. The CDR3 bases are TGTGCCAGCAGTGGGAGTATCAATGAGCAGTTCTTC.